These T cell receptor beta chains were read from a single sample in a study of blood T cell repertoires in COVID-19. TCRdb's copy holds only in-frame clones and misses some; the assay was immunoSEQ multiplex PCR. Of 200,000 to 300,000 clones listed, roughly 86% were seen once; the top ten hold approximately 2.1%. The specimen was PBMCs or T cells enriched from blood (not recorded which). The receptor source for this set is a woman aged 45-60 years who had recovered from COVID-19. Both conserved end residues are part of each CDR3. A D gene is named only where the DNA matches it firmly. The size field is filled for only some rows; it gives once, few, many or a size class.

clone_size j_call v_call d_call cdr3_aa cdr3_nt
. TRBJ2-1 TRBV4-3 TRBD1 CASSQDLGLRGLANEQFF TGCGCCAGCAGCCAAGATCTCGGGCTAAGGGGGCTGGCGAATGAGCAGTTCTTC
. TRBJ2-3 TRBV7-9 TRBD2 CASSPWVERGIWDTQYF TGTGCCAGCAGCCCTTGGGTGGAGCGGGGTATTTGGGATACGCAGTATTTT
. TRBJ1-2 TRBV4-1 . CASSQPGLPENGYTF TGCGCCAGCAGCCAACCGGGACTCCCAGAAAATGGCTACACCTTC
. TRBJ2-3 TRBV10-3 TRBD1 CAISEFGQGTDTQYF TGTGCCATCAGTGAGTTTGGACAGGGCACAGATACGCAGTATTTT
. TRBJ1-5 TRBV4-3 . CASSQRPAGTGNQPQHF TGCGCCAGCAGCCAGCGCCCTGCGGGTACTGGTAATCAGCCCCAGCATTTT
once TRBJ2-2 TRBV5-5 . CASSLDTGRNTGELFF TGTGCCAGCAGCTTGGATACCGGGAGGAACACCGGGGAGCTGTTTTTT
. TRBJ2-5 TRBV5-5 TRBD2 CASKVAGGETQYF TGTGCCAGCAAGGTAGCGGGAGGCGAGACCCAGTACTTC
. TRBJ1-4 TRBV19 . CASNTGRTTNEKLFF TGTGCCAGTAACACAGGAAGAACAACTAATGAAAAACTGTTTTTT
. TRBJ2-4 TRBV9 TRBD2 CASSVDPGGAKNIQYF TGTGCCAGCAGCGTAGACCCGGGGGGAGCCAAAAACATTCAGTACTTC
. TRBJ2-1 TRBV18 TRBD2 CASSPPGTSFSEQFF TGTGCCAGCTCACCACCCGGGACTAGTTTTAGTGAGCAGTTCTTC
. TRBJ1-3 TRBV30 . CAWRDSAYSGNTIYF TGTGCCTGGAGGGACAGCGCCTACTCTGGAAACACCATATATTTT
few TRBJ2-1 TRBV10-1 TRBD2 CASSWASGGNNEQFF TGCGCCAGCTCCTGGGCGAGCGGGGGGAACAATGAGCAGTTCTTC
. TRBJ1-2 TRBV7-9 TRBD1 CASSVDRDYGYTF TGTGCCAGCAGCGTAGACAGGGATTATGGCTACACCTTC
. TRBJ2-7 TRBV28 TRBD1 CASSLMFTGQGQYEQYF TGTGCCAGCAGTTTAATGTTCACGGGACAGGGGCAATACGAGCAGTACTTC
. TRBJ2-5 TRBV10-3 TRBD2 CAISWTSEAHRTQYF TGTGCCATCAGCTGGACTAGCGAAGCTCACAGGACCCAGTACTTC
few TRBJ1-3 TRBV28 TRBD1 CASSLLTGGNTIYF TGTGCCAGCAGTTTATTAACAGGGGGGAACACCATATATTTT
. TRBJ2-7 TRBV15 . CATSRGRGGVYEQYF TGTGCCACCAGCAGAGGGAGGGGAGGCGTCTACGAGCAGTACTTC
few TRBJ1-2 TRBV5-5 . CASTREPGVNYGYTF TGTGCCAGCACCCGTGAACCGGGGGTTAACTATGGCTACACCTTC
. TRBJ1-6 TRBV18 . CASSPRGYNSPLHF TGTGCCAGCTCACCGAGAGGCTATAATTCACCCCTCCACTTT
. TRBJ2-1 TRBV9 TRBD1 CASSVGDRLTYNEQFF TGTGCCAGCAGCGTAGGGGACAGGCTAACGTACAATGAGCAGTTCTTC
. TRBJ1-2 TRBV2 . CASSHRTEYGYTF TGTGCCAGCAGCCATCGGACAGAATATGGCTACACCTTC
. TRBJ1-6 TRBV27 . CASSPGTTNSPLHF TGTGCCAGCAGTCCGGGGACAACGAATTCACCCCTCCACTTT